This T cell receptor (beta chain) was sequenced during a study of CD8 T cells in ankylosing spondylitis. TCRdb fed the 5' RACE reads into MiXCR, producing one record per CDR3 protein. The sample lists about 110,000 distinct CDR3 sequences, around 24% occurring once. This clonotype was observed at least ten times. The CDR3 has 16 residues. Germline loops: CDR1 LGHDT, CDR2 YNNKEL (reference sequence). V lost 0 bases and J 5 bases, leaving 13 bases between the germline ends. Sequences were obtained from synovial fluid, either unsorted or a sorted T cell fraction (not recorded which). This TCR was sampled from a male donor with ankylosing spondylitis. The rearrangement joins TRBV3-1 to TRBJ2-2, with D perhaps TRBD2 (6 bases). The CDR3 is CASSQDSGGPTGELFF. CDR3 bases: TGTGCCAGCAGCCAAGATTCCGGAGGGCCGACCGGGGAGCTGTTTTTT.